Sequencing of this T cell receptor (beta chain) was carried out in a study of cytomegalovirus exposure and HLA in healthy donors (dated by TCRdb to about 2017). The study in broad terms: A later analysis indicated that the roughly 130 validation repertoires were generated on the platform also employed for the 700 or so repertoires of the first cohort. A separate validation cohort of 100 to 150 different subjects was used in addition to the approximately 610-subject first cohort. The aim of the study was to test whether cataloging public T cell receptors could identify signatures of past pathogen exposure. The study combined high-throughput TCR immunosequencing, statistical association of individual TCRs with disease status, and machine learning to predict cytomegalovirus infection status.

The library was built by means of the immunoSEQ multiplex PCR assay. As for how the authors treated the data: A statistical classification framework was built for diagnosing cytomegalovirus status from the catalog of TCR beta chain sequences. TCRdb mirrors the immuneACCESS table, restricted to in-frame sequences. Some clones are absent from its copies; in checked studies, under half trace to an unresolved V gene, and the reason for the others is unknown. V and J calls and clone size follow that table, whereas D and trimming were derived from the DNA. For this sample there are 200,000 to 250,000 clones; roughly 90% appear just once. About 12% of the sample goes to the ten largest clones. Concerning this clone: No cognate antigen has been identified for it. The input lacks base qualities; no much larger clone sits a single base away.

The donors were included in the validation cohort of some 120 subjects, a group kept apart from the approximately 700-subject first cohort. Study-level results and caveats: Cytomegalovirus status was reported to be diagnosed by the classifier with high specificity and sensitivity in both the original and validation cohorts. All 110 or so repertoires were used to score co-occurrence in the validation cohort in a later analysis, because that analysis had no HLA typing for the cohort. A few of the identified cytomegalovirus-associated TCR beta chains were confirmed in vitro to be specific for cytomegalovirus antigens. A later analysis found that TCRs clustered in the first cohort also tended to co-occur in the 110 or so validation repertoires, with approximately 95% of cluster scores above 0. While some public TCRs were present in many individuals, most TCR sequences turned up only very rarely across donors. According to the authors, the approach could potentially be generalized to other disease states and immunological phenotypes. A total of fewer than 200 TCR beta chains were listed by the study as associated with cytomegalovirus.

The CDR3 sequence holds 14 residues, the cysteine and phenylalanine included. Only the CDR3 DNA is retained, 42 bases long and in frame from the first base. V trim: 11 bases; J trim: 3 bases; unmatched bases: 6. According to the germline V gene, CDR1 reads MDHEN and CDR2 reads SYDVKM. The specimen sequenced was PBMCs. The TCR was taken from a man aged 18-30 years in good health and CMV-seropositive. The sequence is built from TRBV28 and TRBJ2-7; 14 bases in the junction line up with TRBD2. The CDR3 in this case is CAGGTSGSIYEQYF. DNA sequence: TGTGCCGGGGGGACTAGCGGGAGCATCTACGAGCAGTACTTC.